This TCR beta chain was captured in a study of cytomegalovirus exposure and HLA in healthy donors. General observations from the study: In the analysis, some V segments, TRBV6-2 and TRBV6-3 included, were excluded as indistinguishable. Associated with cytomegalovirus, according to the listing, were around 160 TCR beta chains. With later analysis, a missense DCLRE1C variant became linked to TCR beta V- and J-gene trimming. The sole available immune exposure information was CMV serostatus.

The PCR had 60 Vbeta and 13 Jbeta primers. Sequencing was performed with immunoSEQ multiplex PCR; in TCRdb, only in-frame clones are kept and a portion is missing. The sample table sets out some 75,000 clones. The germline V gene encodes CDR1 LGHNA and CDR2 YNFKEQ. The CDR3 loop spans 14 amino acids. Between the trimmed V and J ends, which lost 1 base and 5 bases, there was a span of 11 bases. Of note for this clone: The antigen remains unidentified.

The chain carries TRBV4-2 and TRBJ1-1, with a weak D call TRBD1 (6 bases). The receptor's source is a boy aged 5 to 17 in good health and CMV-seronegative. Sequenced input: PBMCs. CDR3 in amino acids: CASSQVSTGTEAFF. The CDR3 bases are TGTGCCAGCAGCCAAGTTTCGACAGGAACTGAAGCTTTCTTT.